Listed below are T cell receptor beta chains from one sample, sequenced in a study of T cell repertoires in cytomegalovirus infection. No antigen has been identified for these receptors. TCRdb recomputed calls from the reads with MiXCR, one row per CDR3 protein. The sample carries about 310,000 distinct CDR3 sequences, around 25% recorded once. The specimen was cultured PBMCs, collected from culture after CMV antigen stimulation. Receptor source: a human donor in good health (CMV status not recorded). Some clones in this sample may be carry-over from other donors' samples. Each CDR3 is given with its conserved first and last residue. Fields, in order: J gene, V gene, D gene, clone size, CDR3 DNA, CDR3 protein. A D gene is named only where the DNA matches it firmly. A clone size is listed for some rows: how often the clone was seen (once, few, many), or a class if it is expanded.

TRBJ2-3	TRBV7-2	TRBD2	few	TGTGCCAGCAGCCAGAGACTAGCGGGAGGCGCAGATACGCAGTATTTT	CASSQRLAGGADTQYF
TRBJ1-2	TRBV7-2	-	few	TGTGCCAGCAGCTTAGCCGGCAGGACGCGAGCTAACTATGGCTACACCTTC	CASSLAGRTRANYGYTF
TRBJ2-1	TRBV6-2/TRBV6-3	-	-	TGTGCCAGCAACGAATTTGACAATGAGCAGTTCTTC	CASNEFDNEQFF
TRBJ1-2	TRBV20-1	-	-	TGCAGTGCTTCCCATGTCTACGGCTACACCTTC	CSASHVYGYTF
TRBJ2-1	TRBV19	TRBD2	few	TGTGCCAGTAGTTCGGCTAGCGGGAGTCGGGTCAATGAGCAGTTCTTC	CASSSASGSRVNEQFF
TRBJ1-6	TRBV6-5	-	-	TGTGCCAGCAAACTTCCACCGGGACACCAAGGGGATTCACCCCTCCACTTT	CASKLPPGHQGDSPLHF
TRBJ2-1	TRBV11-2	TRBD2	-	TGTGCCAGCACTCAAGAGACTAGCGGGCCCTGGTACAATGAGCAGTTCTTC	CASTQETSGPWYNEQFF
TRBJ1-1	TRBV28	-	-	TGTGCCAGCAGCTCCCCCCCGGGGGACACTGAAGCTTTCTTT	CASSSPPGDTEAFF
TRBJ2-2	TRBV6-2/TRBV6-3	-	few	TGTGCCAGCAGTCCGTGGACAGGGCCGGGCGGGAGATCGGCCGGGGAGCTGTTTTTT	CASSPWTGPGGRSAGELFF
TRBJ2-2	TRBV5-1	-	many	TGCGCCAGCAGCTTGAGGGTTGCCGGGGAGCTGTTTTTT	CASSLRVAGELFF
TRBJ1-5	TRBV20-1	-	-	TGCAGTGCTAGGCAACCGGACCGTTTCCCTTATAGCAATCAGCCCCAGCATTTT	CSARQPDRFPYSNQPQHF
TRBJ1-5	TRBV19	-	-	TGTGCCAGTAGAAGGGGGAGACAGGAAATAGCAAATCAGCCCCAGCATTTT	CASRRGRQEIANQPQHF
TRBJ2-7	TRBV7-2	-	few	TGTGCCAGCAGCTCGTTGGGCTACCTAGGGTACGAGCAGTACTTC	CASSSLGYLGYEQYF
TRBJ1-3	TRBV7-6	-	-	TGTGCCAGCAGCGTCAGGACAGACATCTCTGGAAACACCATATATTTT	CASSVRTDISGNTIYF
TRBJ1-1	TRBV15	-	few	TGTGCCACCAGCAGAGATTTACAGACTGAAGCTTTCTTT	CATSRDLQTEAFF
TRBJ1-1	TRBV28	TRBD1	many	TGTGCCATACAGGGGGGGACGAACACTGAAGCTTTCTTT	CAIQGGTNTEAFF
TRBJ2-7	TRBV7-6	TRBD2	-	TGTGCCAGCAGCTTAACGGGACTAGCGTACGAGCAGTACTTC	CASSLTGLAYEQYF
TRBJ1-2	TRBV13	TRBD1	few	TGCGCCAGCAGCCCGGAGGGGACAGGGACGCATGGCTACACCTTC	CASSPEGTGTHGYTF
TRBJ2-1	TRBV4-1	TRBD2	-	TGTGCCAGCAGCCCACCCGGCCAGTCTAGCGGGAGGGCCGGGCCGAATGAGCAGTTCTTC	CASSPPGQSSGRAGPNEQFF
TRBJ2-1	TRBV7-6	TRBD2	many	TGTGCCAGCAGCTCCTGGACTAGCGGGAGGCGTAAGAGCTCCTACAATGAGCAGTTCTTC	CASSSWTSGRRKSSYNEQFF
TRBJ2-3	TRBV6-5	-	-	TGTGCCAGCAGACCGGGACACAGCACAGATACGCAGTATTTT	CASRPGHSTDTQYF
TRBJ2-2	TRBV7-2	TRBD1	many	TGTGCCAGCAGCTCCTGGACAGGGATCACCGGGGAGCTGTTTTTT	CASSSWTGITGELFF
TRBJ1-3	TRBV28	TRBD1	-	TGTGCCAGCAGTAGCGGGGGACAGGGCCAAAACACCATATATTTT	CASSSGGQGQNTIYF
TRBJ1-2	TRBV28	-	-	TGTGCCAGCAGTATCCAGGGGGGCTACACCTTC	CASSIQGGYTF
TRBJ2-3	TRBV7-2	TRBD2	many	TGTGCCAGCAGCCGGACTAGCGGGAGTGATACGCAGTATTTT	CASSRTSGSDTQYF
TRBJ2-1	TRBV19	TRBD2	few	TGTGCCAGTACTGGGAGGGGAAGCTCCTACAATGAGCAGTTCTTC	CASTGRGSSYNEQFF
TRBJ1-1	TRBV6-5	TRBD1	-	TGTGCCAGCAGTAACCGGGACAGGGTCACTGAAGCTTTCTTT	CASSNRDRVTEAFF
TRBJ1-5	TRBV20-1	-	-	TGCAGTGCAAAGACGAATCCTCTGAGCAATCAGCCCCAGCATTTT	CSAKTNPLSNQPQHF
TRBJ1-4	TRBV20-1	-	-	TGCAGTATCCAGAACGAAAAACTGTTTTTT	CSIQNEKLFF
TRBJ1-1	TRBV19	-	once	TGTGCCAGTAGTCCCATAATCGCAGGCGTTTCGGTCGCTTTCTTT	CASSPIIAGVSVAFF
TRBJ2-7	TRBV7-2	TRBD2	few	TGTGCCAGCAGACCGGGACTAGCGGGACCCGTTCCCCTACAGGAGCAGTACTTC	CASRPGLAGPVPLQEQYF
TRBJ1-3	TRBV7-8	-	many	TGTGCCAGCAGCTTAGCAGGGTCTTACACCATATATTTT	CASSLAGSYTIYF
TRBJ2-3	TRBV7-9	-	-	TGTGCCAGCAGCCAAAATGAGGGCGACACGCAGTATTTT	CASSQNEGDTQYF
TRBJ2-1	TRBV7-2	-	medium-sized	TGTGCCAGCAGCTTTTCTAGCGAGTACAATGAGCAGTTCTTC	CASSFSSEYNEQFF
TRBJ2-3	TRBV4-3	-	-	TGCGCCAGCAGCCAACAGAGGGGGGGGCTGATCACAGATACGCAGTATTTT	CASSQQRGGLITDTQYF
TRBJ2-3	TRBV4-1	-	many	TGCGCCAGCAGCCTAACGCCTACCACAGATACGCAGTATTTT	CASSLTPTTDTQYF
TRBJ1-1	TRBV7-8	TRBD1	many	TGTGCCAGCAGCTTAGCTATGCTCGGACAGGGGTTAAACACTGAAGCTTTCTTT	CASSLAMLGQGLNTEAFF
TRBJ2-6	TRBV9	-	-	TGTGCCAGCAGCGTACGTCGGGACAACGGGGCCAACGTCCTGACTTTC	CASSVRRDNGANVLTF
TRBJ2-7	TRBV7-9	TRBD2	few	TGTGCCAGCAGCTCTTCCGGGACTAGCGCCCTCGAGCAGTACTTC	CASSSSGTSALEQYF
TRBJ1-1	TRBV18	-	-	TGTGCCAGCTCACCACGTAGGGGCCGTTCAATGAACACTGAAGCTTTCTTT	CASSPRRGRSMNTEAFF
TRBJ1-5	TRBV12-5	TRBD1	-	TGTGCTAGTGGTTTGGTACTACAGGGGCTTCAGCCCCAGCATTTT	CASGLVLQGLQPQHF
TRBJ2-3	TRBV5-6	TRBD1	-	TGTGCCAGCAGCTTGCAGGGGGACACAGATACGCAGTATTTT	CASSLQGDTDTQYF
TRBJ1-1	TRBV11-3	-	many	TGTGCCAGCAGCTTCTCGGGTCAGTATTACTCTGAAGCTTTCTTT	CASSFSGQYYSEAFF
TRBJ1-1	TRBV5-4	TRBD1	-	TGTGCCAGCAGCTCCCAGGGGGCCTACGAAGCTTTCTTT	CASSSQGAYEAFF
TRBJ1-1	TRBV12-5	-	-	TGTGCTAGTGGTTCCTCCGACATCCTACATACCCTCATGAACACTGAAGCTTTCTTT	CASGSSDILHTLMNTEAFF
TRBJ2-1	TRBV14	-	many	TGTGCCAGCAGCGAGGGGCGGGATAGACGCTATGAGCAGTTCTTC	CASSEGRDRRYEQFF
TRBJ2-6	TRBV12-5	TRBD1	few	TGTGCTAGTGGTTGGGGGACAGACTCTGGGGCCAACGTCCTGACTTTC	CASGWGTDSGANVLTF
TRBJ2-1	TRBV6-1	-	many	TGTGCCAGCTCCTTTAGCAGGGGATACAATGAGCAGTTCTTC	CASSFSRGYNEQFF
TRBJ2-7	TRBV29-1	-	few	TGCAGCGTTGAAGATGACAGCTCCTACGAGCAGTACTTC	CSVEDDSSYEQYF
TRBJ2-3	TRBV2	-	few	TGTGCCAGCGGTAAGCAGGCGAGCACAGATACGCAGTATTTT	CASGKQASTDTQYF